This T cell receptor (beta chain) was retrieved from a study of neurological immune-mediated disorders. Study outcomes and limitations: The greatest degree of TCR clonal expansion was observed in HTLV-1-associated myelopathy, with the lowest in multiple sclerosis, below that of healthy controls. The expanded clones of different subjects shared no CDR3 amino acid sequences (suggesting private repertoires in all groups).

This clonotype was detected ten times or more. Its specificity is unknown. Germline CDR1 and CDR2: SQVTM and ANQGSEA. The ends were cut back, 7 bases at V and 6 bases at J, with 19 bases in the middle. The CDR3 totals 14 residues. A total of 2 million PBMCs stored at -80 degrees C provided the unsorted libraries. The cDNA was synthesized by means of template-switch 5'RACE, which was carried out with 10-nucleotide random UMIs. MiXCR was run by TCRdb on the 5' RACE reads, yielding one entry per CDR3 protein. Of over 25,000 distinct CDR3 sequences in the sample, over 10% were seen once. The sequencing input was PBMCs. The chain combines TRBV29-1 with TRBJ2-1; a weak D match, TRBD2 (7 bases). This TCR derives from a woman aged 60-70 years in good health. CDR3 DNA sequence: TGCAGCGCCCGGAGGGGGGGCTATGGCAATGAGCAGTTCTTC. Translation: CSARRGGYGNEQFF.